Each of the 24 T cell receptor beta chains below was sequenced from the same sample in a study of molecular identifiers for immune sequencing clone quantification. TCRdb recomputed calls from the PCR reads with MiXCR, one row per CDR3 protein. The sample consists of about 640,000 distinct CDR3 sequences, 15% to 20% of them appearing once. What was sequenced was naive CD8+ T cells from blood, with Jurkat cell RNA spiked in. Subset defined: FACS-sorted CD8+CD4-CCR7+CD45RA+ naive T cells. The source of these receptors is a human donor in good health. Some libraries in this study had Jurkat cell RNA spiked in.

Details on this clonotype: This sequence may be a read error, since a much larger clone differs from it by one base. V gene TRBV29-1 combines with J gene TRBJ2-7, with D perhaps given as TRBD1 or TRBD2 (5 bases each). Germline V gene lookup returns CDR1 SQVTM and CDR2 ANQGSEA. With 5 bases removed from V and 5 bases from J, the gap between germline ends came to 13 bases. This CDR3 is built from 12 residues. The CDR3 loop reads CSVSGTPNEQYF. The CDR3 DNA is TGCAGCGTTTCCGGGACGCCCAACGAGCAGTACTTC.

As concerns this clonotype: At one end the junction does not follow the germline gene, possibly because of a read error. The V gene is TRBV19, the J gene TRBJ1-1; no clear D gene. Looked up from germline, CDR1 is LNHDA and CDR2 is SQIVND (reference sequence). CDR3 length: 13 amino acids. This CDR3 is CASIGLMNTEALF. The DNA for the CDR3 is TGTGCCAGTATTGGATTGATGAACACTGAAGCTCTCTTT.

As for this clonotype: This may come from a read error, since a much larger clone is one base off. The chain combines TRBV5-1 with TRBJ1-1; unclear D gene. This CDR3 is built from 14 residues. Germline V CDR1 and CDR2: SGHRS, YFSETQ. CDR3 DNA: TGCGCCAGCAGTTCCAGGAACATGAACACTGAAGCTTCCTTT. It translates to CASSSRNMNTEASF.

This clonotype came up a few times. The chain couples TRBV3-1 to TRBJ1-1, with a weak D call TRBD1 (6 bases). Germline V gene sequence: CDR1 LGHDT, CDR2 YNNKEL (reference sequence). V was shortened by 0 bases and J by 5 bases, with 13 bases between the two germline ends. The CDR3 extends over 15 amino acids. The CDR3 reads CASSQDVPRGTEAFF. Written as DNA, the CDR3 is TGTGCCAGCAGCCAAGACGTGCCAAGGGGGACTGAAGCTTTCTTT.

The chain combines TRBV27 with TRBJ2-5; TRBD2 aligns across 7 bases. This CDR3 contains 15 residues. V was pared by 6 bases and J by 2 bases, with 9 bases of the junction left unmatched. In germline, CDR1 is MNHEY, CDR2 SMNVEV (reference sequence). CDR3 protein: CASRPSGATQETQYF. DNA of the CDR3: TGTGCCAGCAGACCGAGCGGGGCAACTCAAGAGACCCAGTACTTC.

This clonotype was detected many times. The limits of the CDR3 on the DNA are not certain, so only TCRdb's listed CDR3 is given. J is TRBJ2-5 and V is TRBV7-5; TRBD2, as called in the table, went unchecked against the DNA. TRBV7-5 is an annotated pseudogene. Including both end residues, the CDR3 is 19 amino acids long. The chain's CDR3 is CISVPEDQVPSGFQETQYF.

As to this clonotype: The CDR3 carries no conserved terminal phenylalanine or tryptophan, so it likely arises from a read error. This rearrangement joins TRBV6-6 to TRBJ1-1; 10 bases fit TRBD1. J lost 0 bases, V lost 6 bases, and 4 bases had no gene match. CDR1 is MNHNY, CDR2 SVGAGI, per germline (reference sequence). The CDR3 length is 15 residues. CDR3 DNA sequence: TGTGCCAGCAGCCGTGGGACAGGGGTGAACACTGAAGCTTTCCTT. It encodes CASSRGTGVNTEAFL.

The chain uses TRBV6-2 or TRBV6-3 and TRBJ2-3; 7 bases line up with TRBD2. The V gene end was trimmed by 0 bases and the J gene end by 4 bases; junction bases not matched to a gene: 7. The CDR3 is 16 residues long. CDR1 MNHEY and CDR2 SVGEGT come from the germline V gene. CDR3: CASSYSQAGRADTQYF. The CDR3 nucleotides are TGTGCCAGCAGTTACTCGCAAGCGGGACGCGCAGATACGCAGTATTTT.

Points on this clonotype: This may be a read error, as it is one base from a much larger clone. V gene TRBV3-1 combines with J gene TRBJ1-2; 8 bases agree with TRBD1. Losses at the gene ends were 1 base for V and 4 bases for J; bases not matched to a gene: 5. The CDR3 has 15 amino acids. The germline V gene encodes CDR1 LGHDT and CDR2 YNNKEL (reference sequence). CDR3 DNA: TGTGCCAGCAGCCAAGTAGGACAGGGTCCCTATGGCTACACCTTC. Amino acids: CASSQVGQGPYGYTF.

This clonotype was recorded many times. The chain employs TRBV11-2 and TRBJ1-6, with 8 bases matching TRBD1. Germline assignment: CDR1 SGHAT and CDR2 FQNNGV. The CDR3 contains 16 residues. V was pared by 0 bases and J by 7 bases, with 5 bases of the junction left unmatched. The CDR3 DNA sequence: TGTGCCAGCAGCTTAGATCGGACAGGGCACAATTCACCCCTCCACTTT. It translates to CASSLDRTGHNSPLHF.

This clonotype was counted many times. The chain combines TRBV27 with TRBJ2-2, with 9 bases identical to TRBD1. The junction had 4 bases not matched to a gene; V was cut back by 6 bases and J by 2 bases. There are 15 residues in the CDR3. Germline-derived CDR1 and CDR2 are MNHEY and SMNVEV (reference sequence). As DNA, the CDR3 is TGTGCCAGCAGGGGGACAGGGATAAACACCGGGGAGCTGTTTTTT. Translating gives CASRGTGINTGELFF.

Many counts were recorded for this clonotype. The J gene is TRBJ1-1, the V gene TRBV5-4; D gene uncertain. In germline, CDR1 is SGHNT, CDR2 YYREEE (reference sequence). The V end was cut by 4 bases, the J end by 4 bases, with 8 bases between. The CDR3 extends over 12 amino acids. CDR3 coding DNA: TGTGCCAGCAGCCGTTCCGCCACTGAAGCTTTCTTT. As protein: CASSRSATEAFF.

This clonotype was seen many times. The chain uses TRBV9 and TRBJ2-3; D ambiguous. CDR1 SGDLS and CDR2 YYNGEE come from the germline V gene. The CDR3 has 11 residues. With 4 bases removed from V and 6 bases from J, the gap between germline ends came to 6 bases. Written as DNA, the CDR3 is TGTGCCAGCAGCTCCTACGATACGCAGTATTTT. Protein: CASSSYDTQYF.

There are many counts of this clonotype. The chain recombines TRBV20-1 with TRBJ2-3; D remains unclear. V was trimmed by 3 bases and J by 1 base, leaving 8 bases between them. The CDR3 totals 13 residues. Germline lookup yields CDR1 DFQATT and CDR2 SNEGSKA (reference sequence). CDR3 residues: CSASPEGTDTQYF. The CDR3 DNA reads as TGCAGTGCTAGCCCCGAAGGCACAGATACGCAGTATTTT.

In this sample, this clonotype turned up many times. This chain connects TRBV28 to TRBJ2-3; TRBD2 aligns across 11 bases. Germline CDR1 reads MDHEN; CDR2 reads SYDVKM. This CDR3 has 13 amino acids. V trimming: 9 bases; J trimming: 5 bases; junction bases outside the gene matches: 4. CDR3 loop: CASTSGSVDTQYF. DNA for the CDR3: TGTGCCAGTACTAGCGGGAGTGTAGATACGCAGTATTTT.

This clonotype appeared a few times. V is TRBV4-2 and J is TRBJ2-1; D possibly corresponds to TRBD2 (5 bases). This CDR3 has 15 amino acids. Germline CDR1 is LGHNA and CDR2 is YNFKEQ. V was shortened by 3 bases and J by 6 bases, with 15 bases between the two germline ends. The CDR3 reads CASSHLASMGNEQFF. Here the CDR3 DNA reads TGTGCCAGCAGCCATCTAGCCAGTATGGGCAATGAGCAGTTCTTC.

Only one count was recorded for this clonotype. A junction end diverges from the germline sequence, so it may reflect a read error. V and J are TRBV6-6 and TRBJ1-5; D gene ambiguous. The germline gives CDR1 MNHNY, CDR2 SVGAGI (reference sequence). This CDR3 comprises 13 residues. The CDR3 coding sequence is TGTGTCAGCACCCAGAGTTCCAATCAGCCCCAGCATTTT. This gives the protein CVSTQSSNQPQHF.

The chain has TRBV7-2 and TRBJ2-2; 7 nucleotides line up with TRBD2. The V segment lost 5 bases and the J segment 1 base; nucleotides outside the gene matches: 4. The CDR3 contains 15 residues. CDR1 and CDR2 from the germline V gene are SGHTA and FQGNSA. The CDR3 is CASSEGLQNTGELFF. CDR3 DNA sequence: TGTGCCAGCAGCGAGGGACTACAGAACACCGGGGAGCTGTTTTTT. Full variable domain (outside the CDR3, taken from reference TRBV7-2 and TRBJ2-2): GAGVSQSPSNKVTEKGKDVELRCDPISGHTALYWYRQSLGQGLEFLIYFQGNSAPDKSGLPSDRFSAERTGGSVSTLTIQRTQQEDSAVYLCASSEGLQNTGELFFGEGSRLTVL.

This clonotype was recorded at least ten times. This chain joins TRBV27 and TRBJ1-5; D is unresolved. V was trimmed by 0 bases and J by 0 bases, leaving 9 bases between them. The CDR3 sequence is 16 residues long. Germline CDR1 and CDR2: MNHEY and SMNVEV (reference sequence). The CDR3 DNA follows: TGTGCCAGCAGTTTATCCGGGTTTGTTAGCAATCAGCCCCAGCATTTT. Amino acids: CASSLSGFVSNQPQHF.

As for this clonotype: The junction shows a germline mismatch at one end, possibly a read error. Here the CDR3 reads CASSGAETYERYF. The CDR3 region has the DNA TGTGCCAGCTCAGGAGCGGAAACCTACGAGCGGTACTTC. The chain joins TRBV18 to TRBJ2-7; TRBD2 might be the D (5 bases). The CDR3 sequence is 13 residues long. Germline V gene data show CDR1 as KGHSH and CDR2 as LQKENI.

Concerning this clonotype itself: This clone may be a read error of a much larger clone one base away. This is likely a read error, given that the CDR3 carries no conserved phenylalanine or tryptophan at its end. The V and J genes are TRBV6-5 and TRBJ2-3, with D tentatively TRBD2 (6 bases). The germline V and J ends were trimmed by 5 bases and 4 bases, with 16 bases remaining between them. This CDR3 is built from 15 residues. The germline CDR1 and CDR2 sequences are MNHEY and SVGAGI. CDR3 in amino acids: CASSPGLILSDTQYL. DNA for the CDR3: TGTGCCAGCAGTCCCGGACTAATACTTTCAGATACGCAGTATCTT.

This clonotype came up many times. The chain employs TRBV13 and TRBJ2-3; possible D gene TRBD1, 6 bases. V was trimmed by 5 bases and J by 4 bases, leaving 13 bases between them. The CDR3 has 14 amino acids. In germline, CDR1 is PRHDT, CDR2 FYEKMQ (reference sequence). This CDR3 is CASSTTGFADTQYF. The CDR3 region has the DNA TGTGCCAGCAGCACAACAGGGTTTGCAGATACGCAGTATTTT.

This chain links TRBV23-1 with TRBJ1-1, with a tentative D call TRBD1 (6 bases). TRBV23-1 is assigned to the ORF class and has an uncertain function. The CDR3 covers 16 residues. V was trimmed by 0 bases and J by 6 bases, leaving 17 bases between them. The CDR3 DNA reads as TGCGCCAGCAGTCAATCTTCCCACAGGGCTGGCCCTGAAGCTTTCTTT. Translation: CASSQSSHRAGPEAFF.

About this clonotype: A junction end diverges from the germline sequence, so it may reflect a read error. The rearrangement uses TRBV19 and TRBJ2-6; tentative D call: TRBD1 (5 bases). The length of the CDR3 is 12 residues. Germline V CDR1 and CDR2: LNHDA, SQIVND (reference sequence). CDR3 nucleotides: TGTGCAACAACCTCTGGGGCCAACGCCCTGACTTTC. Amino acids: CATTSGANALTF.